The 7 T cell receptor beta chains in this list originate from one sample, sequenced in a study of prognosis after radiotherapy for stage I lung cancer. The study amplified the TCR beta CDR3 region from genomic DNA. This amplification was carried out by two rounds of multiplex PCR. For every TRBV and TRBJ gene, a specific primer was used in first-round PCR. One entry per CDR3 protein results from TCRdb running MiXCR on the multiplex PCR reads. The sample records roughly 14,000 distinct CDR3 sequences, around 56% being singletons. Sequenced material: PBMCs, taken before or after stereotactic body radiation therapy (not recorded which). The receptors here all came from a donor over 45 with non-small cell lung cancer.

With regard to this clonotype: One junction end does not reproduce the germline sequence, and a read error may be involved. The chain recombines TRBV28 with TRBJ1-2; possibly TRBD1 for D (6 bases). CDR3 size: 14 residues. CDR1 is MDHEN, CDR2 SYDVKM, per germline. This CDR3 is CASSKPQGNYVYTF. The CDR3 DNA sequence: TGTGCCAGCTCAAAACCCCAGGGGAACTATGTCTACACCTTC.

This clonotype ranks as medium-sized. The chain uses TRBV24-1 and TRBJ2-7; D not certain. The CDR3 length is 13 residues. Looked up from germline, CDR1 is KGHDR and CDR2 is SFDVKD. Between the trimmed V and J ends, which lost 9 bases and 5 bases, there was a span of 16 bases. In DNA form, the CDR3 reads TGTGCCACCGGTTCTCTTGGCACCCACGAGCAGTACTTC. It codes for CATGSLGTHEQYF.

This clonotype was counted a few times. A much larger clone lies a single base off, so this may be a read error. The genes are TRBV5-4 and TRBJ2-3; the match to TRBD2 covers 8 bases. V lost 4 bases, J lost 5 bases, and 21 bases stayed unmatched. Germline-derived CDR1 and CDR2 are SGHNT and YYREEE (reference sequence). The CDR3 covers 19 residues. This CDR3 is CASSHIGWSGRGSGDTQYF. The CDR3 DNA is TGTGCCAGCAGCCATATTGGTTGGAGCGGGAGAGGGAGTGGAGATACGCAGTATTTT.

This clonotype was counted many times. The rearrangement uses TRBV5-6 and TRBJ2-2; no clear D. CDR3 length equals 17 residues. Between the trimmed V and J ends, which lost 0 bases and 3 bases, there was a span of 15 bases. Germline CDR1 reads SGHDT; CDR2 reads YYEEEE. The CDR3 sequence is CASSLVGTGSHTGELFF. For the CDR3, the DNA is TGTGCCAGCAGCTTGGTGGGAACCGGGTCCCACACCGGGGAGCTGTTTTTT.

In its sample, this clonotype was seen many times. This chain uses TRBV7-8 with TRBJ1-1, with 7 bases lining up with TRBD1. Trimming took 9 bases from V and 5 from J; bases not matched to a gene: 9. Germline V gene sequence: CDR1 SGHVS, CDR2 FQNEAQ. The length of the CDR3 is 13 residues. In nucleotides, the CDR3 is TGTGCCAGTGGTAGGGGGCGGGAAACTGAAGCTTTCTTT. Protein product: CASGRGRETEAFF.

This clonotype is judged medium-sized. The chain is built from TRBV11-3 and TRBJ2-1; the D gene is possibly TRBD1 (6 bases). Germline V gives CDR1 SGHNT, CDR2 YENEEA. CDR3 length equals 16 residues. Deletions cut 1 base from V and 8 bases from J, with 18 bases between. CDR3 coding DNA: TGTGCCAGCAGCTTAGCTCTGGCAGGGGCCGGCTATGAGCAGTTCTTC. Protein product: CASSLALAGAGYEQFF.

About this clonotype: A junction boundary mismatches the germline segment, possibly from a read error. The chain couples TRBV15 to TRBJ2-3; D ambiguous. Germline assignment: CDR1 LNHNV and CDR2 YYDKDF (reference sequence). This CDR3 contains 12 residues. The CDR3 spells CATRSSTDTQYF. The CDR3, as DNA: TGTGCCACCAGAAGCAGCACGGATACGCAGTATTTT.